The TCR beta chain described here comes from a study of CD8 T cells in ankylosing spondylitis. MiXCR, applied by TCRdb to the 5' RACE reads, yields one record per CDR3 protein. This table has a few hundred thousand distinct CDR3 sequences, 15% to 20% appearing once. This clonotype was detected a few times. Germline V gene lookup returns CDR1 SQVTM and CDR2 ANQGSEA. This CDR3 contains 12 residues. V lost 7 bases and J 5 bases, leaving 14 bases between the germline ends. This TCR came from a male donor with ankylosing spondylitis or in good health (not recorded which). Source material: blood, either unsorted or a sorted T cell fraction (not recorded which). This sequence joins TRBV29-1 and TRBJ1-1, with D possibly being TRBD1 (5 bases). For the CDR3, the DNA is TGCAGCGGCAGGGATTCGAGGACTGAAGCTTTCTTT. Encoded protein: CSGRDSRTEAFF.